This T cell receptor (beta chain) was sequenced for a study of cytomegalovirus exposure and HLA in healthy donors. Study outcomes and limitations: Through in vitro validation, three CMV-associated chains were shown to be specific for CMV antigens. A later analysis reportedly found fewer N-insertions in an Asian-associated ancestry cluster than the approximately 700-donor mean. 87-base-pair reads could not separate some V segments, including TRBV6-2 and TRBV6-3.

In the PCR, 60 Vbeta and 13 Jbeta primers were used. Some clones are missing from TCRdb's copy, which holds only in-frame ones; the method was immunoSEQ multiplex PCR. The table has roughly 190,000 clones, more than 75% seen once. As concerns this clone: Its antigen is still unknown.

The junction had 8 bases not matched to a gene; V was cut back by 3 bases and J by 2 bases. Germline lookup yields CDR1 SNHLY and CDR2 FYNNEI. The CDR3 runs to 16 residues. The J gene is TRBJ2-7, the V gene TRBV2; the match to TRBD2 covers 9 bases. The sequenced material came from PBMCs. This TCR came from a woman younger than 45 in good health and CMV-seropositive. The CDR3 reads CASSEGGGGVTYEQYF. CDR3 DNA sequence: TGTGCCAGCAGTGAGGGGGGCGGGGGGGTAACCTACGAGCAGTACTTC.